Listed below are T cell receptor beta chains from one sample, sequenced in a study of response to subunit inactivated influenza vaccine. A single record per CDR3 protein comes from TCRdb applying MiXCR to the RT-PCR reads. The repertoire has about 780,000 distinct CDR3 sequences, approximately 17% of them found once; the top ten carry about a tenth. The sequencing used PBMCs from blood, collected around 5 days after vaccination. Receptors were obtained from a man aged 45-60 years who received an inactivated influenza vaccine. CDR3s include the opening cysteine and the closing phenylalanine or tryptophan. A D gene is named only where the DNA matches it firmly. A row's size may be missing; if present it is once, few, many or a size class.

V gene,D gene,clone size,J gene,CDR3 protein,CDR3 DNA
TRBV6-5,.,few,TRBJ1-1,CASELNTEAFF,TGTGCCAGTGAGTTGAACACTGAAGCTTTCTTT
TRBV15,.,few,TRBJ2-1,CATSRDRYYEQFF,TGTGCCACCAGCAGAGATAGGTACTATGAGCAGTTCTTC
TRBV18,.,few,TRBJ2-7,CASSPVVLNEQYF,TGTGCCAGCTCACCAGTAGTTCTGAACGAGCAGTACTTC
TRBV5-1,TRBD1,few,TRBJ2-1,CASSLVPGQAYNEQFF,TGCGCCAGCAGCTTGGTCCCGGGACAGGCTTACAATGAGCAGTTCTTC
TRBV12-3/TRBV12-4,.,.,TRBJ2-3,CASSLALGITDTQYF,TGTGCCAGCAGTTTAGCGCTCGGAATTACAGATACGCAGTATTTT
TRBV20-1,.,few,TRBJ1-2,CSARDGFNYGYTF,TGCAGTGCTAGAGATGGTTTCAACTATGGCTACACCTTC
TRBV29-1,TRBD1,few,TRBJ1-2,CSAATGQGAGYTF,TGCAGCGCTGCGACGGGACAGGGGGCTGGCTACACCTTC
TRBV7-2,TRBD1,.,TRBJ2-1,CASRNRTGGQFF,TGTGCCAGCAGAAATAGGACAGGTGGGCAGTTCTTC
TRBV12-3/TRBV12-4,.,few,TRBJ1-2,CASTRGDRGEDGYTF,TGTGCCAGCACAAGGGGGGATCGGGGGGAGGATGGCTACACCTTC
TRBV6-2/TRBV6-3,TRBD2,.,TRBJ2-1,CASSLRLAMYNEQFF,TGTGCCAGCAGTCTGCGACTAGCGATGTACAATGAGCAGTTCTTC
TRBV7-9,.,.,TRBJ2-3,CASRGLDPSDTQYF,TGTGCCAGCAGGGGACTGGACCCCTCAGATACGCAGTATTTT
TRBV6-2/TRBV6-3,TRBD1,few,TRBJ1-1,CASRQGAITEAFF,TGTGCCAGTAGACAGGGGGCGATCACTGAAGCTTTCTTT
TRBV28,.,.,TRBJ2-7,CASSHTNPRRDEQYF,TGTGCCAGCAGTCATACTAATCCCCGCAGGGACGAGCAGTACTTC
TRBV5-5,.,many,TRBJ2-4,CASSSSWDVVTKNIQYF,TGTGCCAGCAGCTCCTCGTGGGACGTCGTGACCAAAAACATTCAGTACTTC